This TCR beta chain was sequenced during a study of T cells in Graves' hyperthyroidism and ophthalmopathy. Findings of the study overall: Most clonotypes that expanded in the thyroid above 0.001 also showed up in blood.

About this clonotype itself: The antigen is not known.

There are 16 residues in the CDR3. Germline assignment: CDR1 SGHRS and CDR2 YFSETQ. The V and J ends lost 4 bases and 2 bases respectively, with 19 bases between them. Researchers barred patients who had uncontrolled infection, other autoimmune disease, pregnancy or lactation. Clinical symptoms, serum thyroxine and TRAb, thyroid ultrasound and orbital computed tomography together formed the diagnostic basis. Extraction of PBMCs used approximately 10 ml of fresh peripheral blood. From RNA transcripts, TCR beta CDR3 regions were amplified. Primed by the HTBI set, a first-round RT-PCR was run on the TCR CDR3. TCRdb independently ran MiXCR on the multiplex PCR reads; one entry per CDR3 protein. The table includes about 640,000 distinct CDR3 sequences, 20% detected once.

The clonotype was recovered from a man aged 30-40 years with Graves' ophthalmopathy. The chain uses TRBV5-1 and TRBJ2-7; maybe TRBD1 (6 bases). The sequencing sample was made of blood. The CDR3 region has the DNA TGCGCCAGCAGCCTGGTGGGACAAATGAAGCCCTACGAGCAGTACTTC. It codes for CASSLVGQMKPYEQYF.